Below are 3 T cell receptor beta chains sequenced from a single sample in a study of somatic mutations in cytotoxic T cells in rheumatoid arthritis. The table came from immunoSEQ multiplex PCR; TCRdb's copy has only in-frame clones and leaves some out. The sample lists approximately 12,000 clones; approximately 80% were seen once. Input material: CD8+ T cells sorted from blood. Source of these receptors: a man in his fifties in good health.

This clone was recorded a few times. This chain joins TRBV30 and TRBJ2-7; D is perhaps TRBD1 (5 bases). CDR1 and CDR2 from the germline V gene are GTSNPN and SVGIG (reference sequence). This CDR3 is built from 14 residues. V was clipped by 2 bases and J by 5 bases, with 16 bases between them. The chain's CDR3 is CAWSPETGGDEQYF. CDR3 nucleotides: TGTGCCTGGAGTCCAGAAACAGGTGGGGACGAGCAGTACTTC. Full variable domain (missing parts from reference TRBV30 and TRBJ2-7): SQTIHQWPATLVQPVGSPLSLECTVEGTSNPNLYWYRQAAGRGLQLLFYSVGIGQISSEVPQNLSASRPQDRQFILSSKKLLLSDSGFYLCAWSPETGGDEQYFGPGTRLTVT.

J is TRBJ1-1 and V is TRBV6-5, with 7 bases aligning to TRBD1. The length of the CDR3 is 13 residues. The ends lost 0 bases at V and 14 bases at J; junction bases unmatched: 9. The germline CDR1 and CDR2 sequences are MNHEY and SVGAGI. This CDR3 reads CASSYSRDSLRFF. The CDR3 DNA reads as TGTGCCAGCAGTTACTCGAGGGACAGCCTTCGGTTCTTT.

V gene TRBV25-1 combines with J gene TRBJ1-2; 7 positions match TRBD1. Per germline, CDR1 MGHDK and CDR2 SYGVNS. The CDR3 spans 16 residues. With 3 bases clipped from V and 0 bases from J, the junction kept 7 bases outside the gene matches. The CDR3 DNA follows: TGTGCCAGCAGTGAGACAGGGCGCGATCCTAACTATGGCTACACCTTC. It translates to CASSETGRDPNYGYTF.